This T cell receptor beta chain was sequenced during a study of blood T cell repertoires in COVID-19. Some clones are missing from TCRdb's copy, which holds only in-frame ones; the method was immunoSEQ multiplex PCR. Of around 65,000 clones in the sample, more than 75% are singletons; the top ten hold around an eighth. The TCR originated in a human donor in a cohort sampled during active COVID-19. Sequencing input: peripheral blood.

The CDR3 is CASSQDGSGTSGGALAKNIQYF. The CDR3 DNA reads as TGCGCCAGCAGCCAAGATGGCTCCGGGACTAGCGGGGGGGCGTTAGCCAAAAACATTCAGTACTTC. V gene TRBV4-1 combines with J gene TRBJ2-4, with 16 positions matching TRBD2. Germline assignment: CDR1 MGHRA and CDR2 YSYEKL. With V trimmed by 0 bases and J by 0 bases, 11 bases remained unmatched. The CDR3 consists of 22 residues.